This is a list of T cell receptor beta chains from one sample in a study of T-cell reconstitution after alpha-beta-depleted transplantation in children. Each CDR3 protein gets one entry after TCRdb re-called the PCR reads with MiXCR. The sample consists of 150,000 to 250,000 distinct CDR3 sequences, roughly 15% of them appearing once. Sequenced here: PBMCs from the stem cell graft donor, sampled from the stem cell graft. Every receptor here comes from a human donor who donated a stem cell graft to a child with acute lymphoblastic leukemia. Both conserved end residues are part of each CDR3. A D gene is named only where the DNA matches it firmly. Expanded clones get a size class; other rows say once, few or many, or leave the size out.

>many|TRBV27|.|TRBJ2-7
TGTGCCAGCAGTCCCCGGCCGGGAGTCTCACTACGAGAGCAGTACTTC
CASSPRPGVSLREQYF
>many|TRBV9|TRBD2|TRBJ2-1
TGTGCCAGCAGCGTAGGTCTAGCGGGAGGGTACAATGAGCAGTTCTTC
CASSVGLAGGYNEQFF
>.|TRBV5-1|.|TRBJ2-5
TGCGCCAGCAGTCCCGCCGGGGGTCGGGGGAAAGAGACCCAGTACTTC
CASSPAGGRGKETQYF
>many|TRBV4-1|.|TRBJ1-2
TGCGCCAGCAGCCAAGCGGGGCAGGAGAGCTATGGCTACACCTTC
CASSQAGQESYGYTF
>.|TRBV4-1|.|TRBJ2-3
TGCGCCAGCAGCCTCCAAAGCTCAGCCAGCACAGATACGCAGTATTTT
CASSLQSSASTDTQYF
>.|TRBV11-3|.|TRBJ1-2
TGTGCCAGCAGCTTAGGTTATACTACTAACTATGGCTACACCTTC
CASSLGYTTNYGYTF
>many|TRBV5-1|.|TRBJ2-7
TGCGCCAGCAGCTTGGGCGGTTCATTTTACGAGCAGTACTTC
CASSLGGSFYEQYF
>few|TRBV18|.|TRBJ2-7
TGTGCCAGCACCCTCGGCGGACCAGCGGAGACCTACGAGCAGTACTTC
CASTLGGPAETYEQYF
>many|TRBV21-1|.|TRBJ2-5
.
CASSKVGPGSARETQYF
>many|TRBV7-9|.|TRBJ2-6
TGTGCCAGCAGCTTAGAGATCTGGGCCAACGTCCTGACTTTC
CASSLEIWANVLTF
>many|TRBV20-1|TRBD1|TRBJ2-7
TGCAGTGCTAGAGAGGACAGGGGGCGTCGCGAGCAGTACTTC
CSAREDRGRREQYF
>few|TRBV5-1|.|TRBJ2-5
TGCGCCAGCAGCTTGTCTTCCCGGACAGATGGGACCCAGTACTTC
CASSLSSRTDGTQYF
>.|TRBV5-1|TRBD1|TRBJ1-1
TGCGCCAGCAGCTCGCGGACAGGGACGAACACTGAAGCTTTCTTT
CASSSRTGTNTEAFF
>.|TRBV18|.|TRBJ1-6
TGTGCCAGCTCACTCTCGCAGAGGAATAATTCACCCCTCCACTTT
CASSLSQRNNSPLHF
>.|TRBV14|.|TRBJ2-7
TGTGCCAGCAGCCAAGGAAGCCTAGCGTTGGGATACGAGCAGTACTTC
CASSQGSLALGYEQYF
>few|TRBV7-8|.|TRBJ2-5
TGTGCCAGCAGCTTAGGGCGGGATAATACCCAGTACTTC
CASSLGRDNTQYF
>many|TRBV12-3/TRBV12-4|.|TRBJ2-7
TGTGCCAGCAGTTTCCGGGACATGACCTACGAGCAGTACTTC
CASSFRDMTYEQYF
>many|TRBV4-1|.|TRBJ2-7
TGCGCCAGCAGCCACCTAGACTCCTACGAGCAGTACTTC
CASSHLDSYEQYF
>.|TRBV12-3/TRBV12-4|.|TRBJ2-1
TGTGCCAGCAGTGAACCTGGTCCCTACAATGAGCAGTTCTTC
CASSEPGPYNEQFF
>many|TRBV30|.|TRBJ2-7
TGTGCCTGGCATCAGGACAGGCAGTACTTC
CAWHQDRQYF
>many|TRBV5-1|TRBD2|TRBJ2-7
TGCGCCAGCAGCATCCTGACTAGCGAGGACGAGCAGTACTTC
CASSILTSEDEQYF
>.|TRBV20-1|TRBD1|TRBJ2-7
TGCAGTGCTAGAGGTCAAAGGGGGCGCGAGGTCATCGAGCAGTACTTC
CSARGQRGREVIEQYF